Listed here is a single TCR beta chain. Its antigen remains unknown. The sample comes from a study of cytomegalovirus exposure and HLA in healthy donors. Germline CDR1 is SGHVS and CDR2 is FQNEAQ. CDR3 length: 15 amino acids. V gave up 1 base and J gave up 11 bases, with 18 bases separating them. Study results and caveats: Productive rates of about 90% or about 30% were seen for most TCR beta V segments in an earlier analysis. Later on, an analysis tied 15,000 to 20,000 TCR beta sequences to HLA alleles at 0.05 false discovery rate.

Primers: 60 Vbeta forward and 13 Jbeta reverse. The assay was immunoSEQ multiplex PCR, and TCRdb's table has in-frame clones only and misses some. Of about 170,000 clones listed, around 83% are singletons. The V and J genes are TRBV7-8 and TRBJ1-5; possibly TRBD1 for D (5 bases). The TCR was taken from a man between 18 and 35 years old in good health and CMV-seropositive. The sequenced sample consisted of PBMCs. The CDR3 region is CASSLVGGKGQAQHF. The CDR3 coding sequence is TGTGCCAGCAGCTTAGTGGGGGGAAAGGGCCAAGCCCAGCATTTT.